The rows below give T cell receptor beta chains drawn from one sample of a study of blood T cell repertoires in COVID-19. Sequencing used immunoSEQ multiplex PCR; TCRdb keeps in-frame clones, though not all of them. Here the sample spans 200,000 to 250,000 clones, around 83% being singletons. Material for sequencing was peripheral blood. These receptor sequences come from a man aged 45-60 years with active or convalescent COVID-19. CDR3s include the opening cysteine and the closing phenylalanine or tryptophan. A D gene is named only where the DNA matches it firmly. Clone size is given for some rows only: seen once, a few or many times, or a class if the clone is expanded.

v_gene	abundance	j_gene	d_gene	CDR3aa	CDR3nt
TRBV7-2	.	TRBJ2-5	TRBD2	CASSFRASGGAGETQYF	TGTGCCAGCAGCTTTAGGGCTAGCGGGGGGGCCGGGGAGACCCAGTACTTC
TRBV5-1	.	TRBJ2-3	.	CASSHERANTDTQYF	TGCGCCAGCAGCCACGAGCGAGCAAACACAGATACGCAGTATTTT
TRBV18	.	TRBJ1-2	.	CASSRQLSPTDNYGYTF	TGTGCCAGCTCACGGCAACTTTCCCCGACAGATAACTATGGCTACACCTTC
TRBV11-2	.	TRBJ2-1	.	CASSSGTSLEQFF	TGTGCCAGCAGCTCCGGGACATCATTAGAGCAGTTCTTC
TRBV7-3	.	TRBJ2-1	TRBD1	CASSPDRGRNEQFF	TGTGCCAGCAGCCCGGACAGGGGGCGGAATGAGCAGTTCTTC
TRBV28	.	TRBJ2-2	TRBD1	CASGTGVRRPNTGELFF	TGTGCCAGCGGAACAGGGGTCAGGCGACCGAACACCGGGGAGCTGTTTTTT
TRBV19	.	TRBJ2-4	.	CASSGRGTIQYF	TGTGCCAGTAGCGGGAGAGGTACCATTCAGTACTTC
TRBV7-2	.	TRBJ1-2	.	CASSGGGLQDYGYTF	TGTGCCAGCAGCGGAGGAGGGTTACAGGACTATGGCTACACCTTC
TRBV7-8	.	TRBJ2-7	.	CASSPRDLLSYEQYF	TGTGCCAGCAGCCCTCGGGACTTGCTCTCCTACGAGCAGTACTTC
TRBV13	.	TRBJ1-6	TRBD1	CASSSGTDNSPLHF	TGTGCCAGCAGCTCCGGGACAGATAATTCACCCCTCCACTTT
TRBV12-3/TRBV12-4	.	TRBJ2-7	.	CASSRGIYEQYF	TGTGCCAGCAGTAGAGGAATCTACGAGCAGTACTTC
TRBV4-3	.	TRBJ2-5	TRBD2	CARSQVAGLAGGGGETQYF	TGCGCCCGCAGCCAAGTGGCGGGACTAGCGGGGGGTGGGGGAGAGACCCAGTACTTC
TRBV29-1	.	TRBJ2-1	.	CSVLKGAGINEQFF	TGCAGCGTTCTTAAAGGGGCTGGGATCAATGAGCAGTTCTTC
TRBV27	.	TRBJ1-2	.	CASSSVRDGGGYTF	TGTGCCAGCAGCTCCGTAAGGGACGGAGGGGGCTACACCTTC
TRBV4-3	.	TRBJ1-3	.	CASSLNRRSGNTIYF	TGCGCCAGCAGTCTAAACCGTCGCTCTGGAAACACCATATATTTT
TRBV28	.	TRBJ1-5	.	CASSYMEANQPQHF	TGTGCCAGCAGTTATATGGAGGCTAATCAGCCCCAGCATTTT
TRBV4-1	.	TRBJ1-3	.	CASSLRDTSGNTIYF	TGCGCCAGCAGCCTCAGGGATACCTCTGGAAACACCATATATTTT
TRBV28	.	TRBJ1-3	TRBD1	CASSIQQGIVNTIYF	TGTGCCAGCAGTATCCAACAGGGGATCGTAAACACCATATATTTT
TRBV6-6	.	TRBJ1-1	.	CASMRNTEAFF	TGTGCCAGCATGAGGAACACTGAAGCTTTCTTT
TRBV5-4	.	TRBJ2-7	TRBD1	CASSWIGTASYEQYF	TGTGCCAGCAGCTGGATCGGGACAGCTTCCTACGAGCAGTACTTC
TRBV28	.	TRBJ2-7	.	CASSFQGSYEQYF	TGTGCCAGCAGTTTTCAGGGGTCATACGAGCAGTACTTC
TRBV9	.	TRBJ1-3	.	CASSAWDSGNTIYF	TGTGCCAGCAGCGCCTGGGACTCGGGAAACACCATATATTTT
TRBV7-9	few	TRBJ2-1	TRBD1	CASSLRTGDNEQFF	TGTGCCAGCAGCTTGCGGACAGGGGACAATGAGCAGTTCTTC
TRBV4-2	.	TRBJ1-1	.	CASSQEGQGDTEAFF	TGTGCCAGCAGCCAAGAAGGCCAGGGTGACACTGAAGCTTTCTTT
TRBV27	.	TRBJ1-6	.	CASSFTGNSPLHF	TGTGCCAGCAGTTTCACAGGGAATTCACCCCTCCACTTT
TRBV7-9	.	TRBJ2-1	.	CASSPQWGSGNSYNEQFF	TGTGCCAGCAGCCCTCAGTGGGGTAGCGGAAACTCCTACAATGAGCAGTTCTTC
TRBV9	.	TRBJ2-3	TRBD2	CASSSQGLAGYTQYF	TGTGCCAGCAGCTCCCAGGGACTAGCGGGTTATACGCAGTATTTT
TRBV27	.	TRBJ2-1	.	CASSFGLEQFF	TGTGCCAGCAGTTTTGGACTAGAGCAGTTCTTC
TRBV7-9	.	TRBJ1-1	.	CASSLGDRQNTEAFF	TGTGCCAGCAGCTTGGGAGACAGGCAGAACACTGAAGCTTTCTTT
TRBV28	.	TRBJ1-5	TRBD1	CASIRQGEAFYSNQPQHF	TGTGCCAGCATTCGACAGGGCGAAGCCTTTTATAGCAATCAGCCCCAGCATTTT
TRBV19	.	TRBJ2-3	.	CASSTDSRTDTQYF	TGTGCCAGTAGTACGGACAGCCGCACAGATACGCAGTATTTT
TRBV24-1	.	TRBJ2-1	.	CATSDRGSSYNEQFF	TGTGCCACCAGTGATAGGGGTAGCTCCTACAATGAGCAGTTCTTC
TRBV18	.	TRBJ1-2	.	CASSPTGDGYTF	TGTGCCAGCTCACCAACGGGGGATGGCTACACCTTC
TRBV19	.	TRBJ1-4	.	CASSTDTVYEEKLFF	TGTGCCAGTAGTACCGACACGGTATATGAGGAAAAACTGTTTTTT
TRBV5-5	.	TRBJ2-5	.	CASSLGTTEETQYF	TGTGCCAGCAGCCTCGGGACAACTGAAGAGACCCAGTACTTC